What follows is one TCR beta chain and its context. This clone occurred many times. Its antigen remains unidentified. No much larger clone exists at a distance of one base, and base qualities are not known. Healthy HIV-negative adults with no recently reported acute infections or vaccinations were included as donors. Only Caucasian adults living in Nashville, Tennessee, USA were represented among the donors. Magnetic negative selection was used to enrich CD4+ T cells, after which naive cells were positively selected on CD45RA and the negative fraction became the memory subset. Blood was obtained by leukapheresis, after which PBMCs were separated by Ficoll-Histopaque density gradient centrifugation and cryopreserved in liquid nitrogen vapor phase. Purity and quantity of every magnetically sorted T cell population were checked by analytical flow cytometry. From each sorted fraction, genomic DNA was isolated and quantified by UV absorbance on a Nanodrop 2000c.

Trimming removed 4 bases from V and 2 bases from J, leaving 14 bases between the germline ends. The CDR3, from cysteine to phenylalanine, totals 15 residues. Kept here is only the CDR3 DNA, which spans 45 bases and is read in frame from base 1. CDR1 KGHSH and CDR2 LQKENI are derived from the germline V gene. Using the deep immunoSEQ assay, multiplex PCR amplified TCR CDR3 regions from genomic DNA. For each cell subset, the extracted genomic DNA was distributed evenly across all wells of several immunoSEQ 96-well plates, and each plate served as one replicate. For sorted subsets, each replicate PCR was loaded with approximately 200 ng genomic DNA, equivalent to 30,000 or so T cell genomes. Purified libraries were measured with a Qubit 3.0 fluorometer, size-checked on a Bioanalyzer 2100, and measured again with the KAPA Library Quantification kit. A separate single-read 150-cycle Illumina NextSeq 550 flow cell was used to sequence each immunoSEQ 96-well plate. For the original study's pipeline: Because only junctional sequences without quality scores were contained in the immunoSEQ output, filtering matching that applied to full-length reads could not be performed. To assign V/J genes and CDR3, sequences were annotated using PyIR, a Python wrapper for IgBLAST v1.9, with IMGT germline references. Reads were filtered out if the reads had weak V/J assignments (E-value above 1e-6), no CDR3, stop codons, out-of-frame junctions, or ambiguous translated residues. A V3J clonotype was defined by an identical inferred V gene, J gene, and CDR3 amino acid sequence. Percentage overlap between repertoires was computed as shared unique clonotypes divided by the size of the smaller repertoire. Repertoire richness was assessed with RTK rarefaction, the Chao1 estimator, and Recon v2.1 estimates of unobserved clonotypes. For all TCRbeta clonotypes obtained by the gDNA method from a few donors, generation probabilities were computed with OLGA. Held by TCRdb, this immuneACCESS table contains in-frame sequences only and omits some clones. Under half of the omission traces to an unresolved V gene where checked; the cause of the rest is unknown. The V and J calls and clone size were taken over from that table, and D and trimming were inferred from the DNA. The sample records over a million clones, approximately 80% of which are singletons. The ten most abundant clones make up 0.55% to 0.7% of the sample.

The data belong to a study of shared clonotypes between healthy human individuals (dated by TCRdb to 2018 to 2021). For context, the study as a whole: The cohort included three men and two women between 18 and 49 years of age. The study deeply sequenced blood TCR repertoires of several healthy adults to estimate repertoire size and the extent of clonotype sharing between individuals. Each donor's leukapheresis produced roughly between roughly 0.85 and 9.5 billion PBMCs. Libraries were prepared and TCR repertoires were sequenced by different laboratories using diverse techniques, in order to increase sequencing depth and limit assay-specific biases. For each donor, CD4 naive and CD4 memory were each given three plates, CD8 naive was given two plates, and CD8 memory was given one plate. Beyond this particular receptor, the publication reports: Sampling was restricted to blood, and TCR repertoires in tissues likely differ from the TCR repertoires found in blood. Because the study included only a small number of donors, the genetic and exposure-history diversity represented was limited. Based on pairwise subsampling, the degree of clonotype sharing among donors was expected to be affected by sequencing depth. Rarefaction of sorted-subset datasets indicated incomplete sequencing despite the large sequencing depth. Higher generation probabilities were observed for clonotypes shared by all four sorted-subset donors than for non-shared clonotypes. Naive subsets generally had larger estimated clonotype richness than memory subsets did. Across four donors, roughly 5.4% of naive CD4, roughly 3.8% of naive CD8, roughly 2.2% of memory CD4, and approximately 0.4% of memory CD8 clonotypes were shared.

Material for sequencing was memory CD4+ T cells from PBMCs. This specimen's cell subset or site label, per the study, means: CD45RA-negative fraction. The clonotype was recovered from a man aged 18 to 35 in good health. Some clones in this sample may be carry-over from other donors' samples. Recombination connected TRBV18 to TRBJ1-1; TRBD1 is a weak D gene call, 5 bases matching. The sequenced DNA: TGTGCCAGCTCACGGCTGACAGTTGCAAACACTGAAGCTTTCTTT. It encodes CASSRLTVANTEAFF.